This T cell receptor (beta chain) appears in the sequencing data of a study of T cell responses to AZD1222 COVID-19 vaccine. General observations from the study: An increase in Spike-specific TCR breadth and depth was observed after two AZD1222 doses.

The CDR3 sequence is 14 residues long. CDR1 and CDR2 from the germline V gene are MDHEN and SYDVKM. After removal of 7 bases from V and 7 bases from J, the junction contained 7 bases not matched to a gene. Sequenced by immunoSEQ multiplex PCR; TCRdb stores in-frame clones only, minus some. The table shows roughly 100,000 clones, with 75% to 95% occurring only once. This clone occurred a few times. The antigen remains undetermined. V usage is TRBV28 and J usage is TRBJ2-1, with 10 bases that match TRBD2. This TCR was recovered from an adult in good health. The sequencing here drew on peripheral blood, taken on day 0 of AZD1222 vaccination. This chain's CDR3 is CASMGSGRGNEQFF. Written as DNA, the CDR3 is TGTGCCAGCATGGGGAGCGGGAGGGGAAATGAGCAGTTCTTC.